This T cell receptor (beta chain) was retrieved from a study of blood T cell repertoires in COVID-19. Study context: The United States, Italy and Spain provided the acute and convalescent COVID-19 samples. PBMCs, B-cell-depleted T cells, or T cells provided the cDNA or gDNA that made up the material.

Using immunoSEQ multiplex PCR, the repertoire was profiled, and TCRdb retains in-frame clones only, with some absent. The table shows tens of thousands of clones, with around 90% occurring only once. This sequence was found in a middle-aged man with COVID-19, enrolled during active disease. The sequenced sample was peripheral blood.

The CDR3 DNA reads as TGCGCCAGCAGCCAAGAGGGGGGTAACAATGAGCAGTTCTTC. Amino acids: CASSQEGGNNEQFF. The chain employs TRBV4-1 and TRBJ2-1; D is possibly TRBD2 (6 bases). CDR3 length: 14 amino acids. Germline V gene lookup returns CDR1 MGHRA and CDR2 YSYEKL. Trimming removed 0 bases from V and 5 bases from J, with 8 bases in between.